These 20 T cell receptor beta chains originate from one sample sequenced in a study of post-analysis software for immune sequencing data. Study-wide points: The five TRBV segments detected at higher frequency in patients than in controls included TRBV5-6, TRBV5-1 and TRBV20-1.

Each TCR beta cDNA library carried unique molecular identifiers. TCRdb reprocessed the PCR reads with MiXCR, giving one entry per CDR3 protein. The sample shows more than 350,000 distinct CDR3 sequences, approximately 39% of them seen only once. Their cognate antigens are unknown. The sequencing input was blood. The receptors stem from a girl aged 2 to 9 with multiple sclerosis.

This clonotype came up many times. The V call is TRBV12-3 or TRBV12-4, the J call TRBJ1-5; TRBD1 might be the D (6 bases). This CDR3 spans 12 amino acids. Trimming removed 4 bases from V and 5 bases from J, with 6 bases in between. The CDR3 nucleotides are TGTGCCAGCAGTTCAGGGGATCAGCCCCAGCATTTT. Translated, it gives CASSSGDQPQHF.

This chain links TRBV27 with TRBJ1-5; D is undetermined. The CDR3 has 12 amino acids. The germline V gene encodes CDR1 MNHEY and CDR2 SMNVEV (reference sequence). Trimming left V 9 bases short and J 0 bases short, with 6 bases between. DNA for the CDR3: TGTGCCAGGACACCTAGCAATCAGCCCCAGCATTTT. Translation: CARTPSNQPQHF.

The rearrangement links TRBV4-3 to TRBJ2-1; D is undetermined. Between the trimmed V and J ends, which lost 4 bases and 6 bases, there was a span of 10 bases. Germline V gene sequence: CDR1 LGHNA, CDR2 YSLEER. The CDR3 length is 13 residues. CDR3 in DNA: TGCGCCAGCAGCCCGGATTTCTCCAATGAGCAGTTCTTC. This gives the protein CASSPDFSNEQFF.

This clonotype has only a few counts. The CDR3 coding sequence is TGCAGTGGGGGGGGGAAAAACATTCAGTACTTC. It yields the protein CSGGGKNIQYF. The V gene is TRBV20-1, the J gene TRBJ2-4; 7 bases are shared with TRBD2. V shed 7 bases, J shed 4 bases, and the junction held 1 base outside the gene matches. CDR3 length: 11 amino acids. Germline V gene sequence: CDR1 DFQATT, CDR2 SNEGSKA (reference sequence).

This clonotype was recorded only once. The chain couples TRBV7-2 to TRBJ2-1, with D hard to call. The CDR3 sequence is 13 residues long. Trimming took 5 bases from V and 1 from J, leaving 6 bases between them. The germline V gene has CDR1 SGHTA and CDR2 FQGNSA. Written as DNA, the CDR3 is TGTGCCAGCAGCCAAAAATCCTACAATGAGCAGTTCTTC. Translating it yields CASSQKSYNEQFF. Complete variable domain (other parts from reference TRBV7-2 and TRBJ2-1): GAGVSQSPSNKVTEKGKDVELRCDPISGHTALYWYRQSLGQGLEFLIYFQGNSAPDKSGLPSDRFSAERTGGSVSTLTIQRTQQEDSAVYLCASSQKSYNEQFFGPGTRLTVL.

The gene calls are TRBV29-1 and TRBJ2-5; tentatively, D is TRBD1 (5 bases). With 3 bases removed from V and 5 bases from J, the gap between germline ends came to 16 bases. CDR1 is SQVTM and CDR2 is ANQGSEA in the germline V gene. The CDR3 loop spans 14 amino acids. The CDR3 nucleotides are TGCAGCGTTGACGCAGGGTTGATCGGCGAGACCCAGTACTTC. Amino acid sequence: CSVDAGLIGETQYF.

The chain combines TRBV10-3 with TRBJ2-1; possible D gene TRBD1, 6 bases. The CDR3 runs to 16 residues. V was shortened by 2 bases and J by 10 bases, with 21 bases between the two germline ends. CDR1 is ENHRY and CDR2 is SYGVKD in the germline V gene. The CDR3 reads CAISEPHRVGLNEQFF. CDR3 in DNA: TGTGCCATCAGTGAGCCGCACAGGGTTGGGTTGAACGAGCAGTTCTTC.

The rearrangement joins TRBV7-2 to TRBJ2-1; no reliable D call. Per germline, CDR1 SGHTA and CDR2 FQGNSA. The ends were cut back, 3 bases at V and 10 bases at J, with 13 bases in the middle. The CDR3 contains 13 residues. CDR3 bases: TGTGCCAGCAGCTTGTCGGAGAGAACCGAGCAGTTCTTC. Translated: CASSLSERTEQFF.

The chain employs TRBV28 and TRBJ2-1; D not certain. This CDR3 contains 13 residues. Germline V gene sequence: CDR1 MDHEN, CDR2 SYDVKM. V was cut by 3 bases and J by 5 bases, with 8 bases left in between. The CDR3 sequence is CASSFYRNNEQFF. The CDR3 nucleotides are TGTGCCAGCAGTTTTTACAGAAACAATGAGCAGTTCTTC.

The V call is TRBV5-1, the J call TRBJ1-1, with TRBD1 as a possible D gene (6 bases). The germline V gene encodes CDR1 SGHRS and CDR2 YFSETQ. The CDR3 covers 14 residues. Between the trimmed V and J ends, which lost 6 bases and 4 bases, there was a span of 16 bases. CDR3 sequence (DNA): TGCGCCAGCAACGGACAGCAGCTGGGCACTGAAGCTTTCTTT. Its protein is CASNGQQLGTEAFF.

On this clonotype itself: Relative to the germline gene, one junction end is altered; a read error may explain this. V and J are TRBV15 and TRBJ1-5; no clear D. Germline V gives CDR1 LNHNV, CDR2 YYDKDF (reference sequence). The CDR3 spans 14 residues. The DNA of the CDR3 is TGTGCCACCAGCCTACTACGGGCCAATCTGCCCCAGCATTTT. Translation gives CATSLLRANLPQHF. Using reference TRBV15 and TRBJ1-5 for the parts outside the CDR3, the full variable domain is DAMVIQNPRYQVTQFGKPVTLSCSQTLNHNVMYWYQQKSSQAPKLLFHYYDKDFNNEADTPDNFQSRRPNTSFCFLDIRSPGLGDTAMYLCATSLLRANLPQHFGDGTRLSIL.

V is TRBV28 and J is TRBJ2-1, with TRBD2 matching over 14 bases. Germline V gene lookup returns CDR1 MDHEN and CDR2 SYDVKM. The CDR3 sequence is 16 residues long. The trim removed 2 bases at V and 12 bases at J, leaving 9 bases unmatched. This CDR3 reads CASSLLGLAGASGQFF. CDR3 DNA sequence: TGTGCCAGCAGTTTACTGGGACTAGCGGGGGCGAGTGGGCAGTTCTTC.

This clonotype came up a few times. The rearrangement links TRBV18 to TRBJ2-7; perhaps TRBD2 as D (5 bases). In germline, CDR1 is KGHSH, CDR2 LQKENI. The CDR3 runs 15 residues. Trimming shortened V by 1 base and J by 0 bases, and 10 bases separated the two germline ends. This chain's CDR3 is CASSPRERLSYEQYF. The CDR3 region has the DNA TGTGCCAGCTCACCACGGGAGCGGCTCTCCTACGAGCAGTACTTC.

This clonotype has just a few counts. The rearrangement uses TRBV5-1 and TRBJ2-3; 8 bases align to TRBD2. CDR1 is SGHRS, CDR2 YFSETQ, per germline. With V trimmed by 4 bases and J by 13 bases, 11 bases remained unmatched. The CDR3 loop spans 13 amino acids. The CDR3 here is CASSARSREAKYF. The CDR3 DNA is TGCGCCAGCAGCGCCCGTTCGCGGGAGGCGAAGTATTTT.

V gene TRBV7-6 combines with J gene TRBJ2-3; TRBD2 matches at 7 bases. Trimming took 1 base from V and 2 from J; bases not matched to a gene: 9. Germline assignment: CDR1 SGHVS and CDR2 FNYEAQ. This CDR3 region has 17 residues. The CDR3 DNA reads TGTGCCAGCAGCTTAGTGATGGCGGGAGCAAACACAGATACGCAGTATTTT. Translated, it gives CASSLVMAGANTDTQYF. Full variable domain (missing parts from reference TRBV7-6 and TRBJ2-3): GAGVSQSPRYKVTKRGQDVALRCDPISGHVSLYWYRQALGQGPEFLTYFNYEAQQDKSGLPNDRFSAERPEGSISTLTIQRTEQRDSAMYRCASSLVMAGANTDTQYFGPGTRLTVL.

The genes are TRBV18 and TRBJ2-7, with TRBD1 matching over 8 bases. The CDR3 totals 16 residues. Germline CDR1 reads KGHSH; CDR2 reads LQKENI. V gave up 3 bases and J gave up 7 bases; unmatched junction bases: 14. The DNA for the CDR3 is TGTGCCAGCTCACCGAATCGCGGACAGGGTCGAGGGGAGCAGTACTTC. Protein sequence: CASSPNRGQGRGEQYF.

This clonotype showed up just a few times. The chain is built from TRBV9 and TRBJ1-2; 7 bases are a match to TRBD1. Germline V gene data show CDR1 as SGDLS and CDR2 as YYNGEE. The CDR3 is 12 residues long. V shed 0 bases and J 8 bases; nucleotides not matched to a gene: 1. CDR3: CASSVGTGGYTF. Written as DNA, the CDR3 is TGTGCCAGCAGCGTAGGGACAGGAGGCTACACCTTC.

The V gene is TRBV7-3, the J gene TRBJ2-1; TRBD2 agrees at 8 bases. V gave up 5 bases and J gave up 8 bases; unmatched junction bases: 11. In germline, CDR1 is SGHTA, CDR2 FQGTGA. The CDR3 loop spans 15 amino acids. CDR3 bases: TGTGCCAGCAGCGCCGGTCCGGGAGCGGGGGATGAGCAGTTCTTC. Its translation: CASSAGPGAGDEQFF.

The table lists this clonotype with a few counts. The CDR3 spells CASSYSTSGQPQHF. DNA for the CDR3: TGTGCCAGCAGTTACTCGACCTCGGGGCAGCCCCAGCATTTT. The rearrangement joins TRBV6-6 to TRBJ1-5; D is undetermined. The CDR3 has 14 amino acids. Trimming removed 0 bases from V and 7 bases from J, with 10 bases in between. Germline V CDR1 and CDR2: MNHNY, SVGAGI (reference sequence).

This clonotype was seen only a few times. The rearrangement links TRBV19 to TRBJ2-6; D is ambiguous. Trimming removed 1 base from V and 0 bases from J, with 10 bases in between. CDR3 length: 17 residues. The germline CDR1 and CDR2 sequences are LNHDA and SQIVND (reference sequence). DNA of the CDR3: TGTGCCAGTAGTATAGGCAGGAAAAGCTCTGGGGCCAACGTCCTGACTTTC. Encoded protein: CASSIGRKSSGANVLTF. The full variable domain, completed using reference TRBV19 and TRBJ2-6, is DGGITQSPKYLFRKEGQNVTLSCEQNLNHDAMYWYRQDPGQGLRLIYYSQIVNDFQKGDIAEGYSVSREKKESFPLTVTSAQKNPTAFYLCASSIGRKSSGANVLTFGAGSRLTVL.